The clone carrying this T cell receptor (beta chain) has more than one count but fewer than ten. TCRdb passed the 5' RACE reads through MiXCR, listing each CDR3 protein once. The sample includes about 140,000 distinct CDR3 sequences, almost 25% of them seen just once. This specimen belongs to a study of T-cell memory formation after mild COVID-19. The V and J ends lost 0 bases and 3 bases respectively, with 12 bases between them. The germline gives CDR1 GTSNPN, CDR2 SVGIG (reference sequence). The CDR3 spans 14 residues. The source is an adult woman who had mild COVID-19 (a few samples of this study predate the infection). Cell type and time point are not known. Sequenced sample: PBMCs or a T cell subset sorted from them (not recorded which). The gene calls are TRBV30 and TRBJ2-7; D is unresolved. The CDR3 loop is CAWSVLGSHYEQYF. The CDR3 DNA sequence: TGTGCCTGGAGTGTACTGGGGTCCCACTACGAGCAGTACTTC.